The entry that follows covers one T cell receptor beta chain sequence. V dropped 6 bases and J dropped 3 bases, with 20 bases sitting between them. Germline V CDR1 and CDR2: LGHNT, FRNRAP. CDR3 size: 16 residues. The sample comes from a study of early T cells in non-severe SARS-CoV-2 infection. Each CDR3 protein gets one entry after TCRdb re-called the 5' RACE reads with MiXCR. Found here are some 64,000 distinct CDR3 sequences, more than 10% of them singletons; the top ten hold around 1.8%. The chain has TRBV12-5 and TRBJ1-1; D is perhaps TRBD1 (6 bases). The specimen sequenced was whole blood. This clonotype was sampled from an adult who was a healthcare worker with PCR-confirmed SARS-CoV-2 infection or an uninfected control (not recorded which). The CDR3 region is CASGPSKEGTYTEAFF. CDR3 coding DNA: TGTGCTAGTGGCCCCTCCAAAGAGGGGACATACACTGAAGCTTTCTTT. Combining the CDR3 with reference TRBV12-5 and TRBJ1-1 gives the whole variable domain DARVTQTPRHKVTEMGQEVTMRCQPILGHNTVFWYRQTMMQGLELLAYFRNRAPLDDSGMPKDRFSAEMPDATLATLKIQPSEPRDSAVYFCASGPSKEGTYTEAFFGQGTRLTVV.